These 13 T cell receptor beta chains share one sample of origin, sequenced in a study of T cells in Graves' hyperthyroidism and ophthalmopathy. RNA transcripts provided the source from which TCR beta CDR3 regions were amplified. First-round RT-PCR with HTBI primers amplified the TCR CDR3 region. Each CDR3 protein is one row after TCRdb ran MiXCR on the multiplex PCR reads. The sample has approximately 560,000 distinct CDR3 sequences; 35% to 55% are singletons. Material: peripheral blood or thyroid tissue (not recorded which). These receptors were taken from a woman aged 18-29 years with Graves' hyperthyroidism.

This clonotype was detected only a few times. The CDR3 nucleotides are TGTGCCAGCAGCCAAGCGAGCGGGAGTGGCGAGCAGTACTTC. This encodes CASSQASGSGEQYF. The chain carries TRBV7-6 and TRBJ2-7, with 8 bases lining up with TRBD2. Germline CDR1 and CDR2: SGHVS and FNYEAQ. Losses at the gene ends were 5 bases for V and 6 bases for J; bases not matched to a gene: 9. The CDR3 extends over 14 amino acids.

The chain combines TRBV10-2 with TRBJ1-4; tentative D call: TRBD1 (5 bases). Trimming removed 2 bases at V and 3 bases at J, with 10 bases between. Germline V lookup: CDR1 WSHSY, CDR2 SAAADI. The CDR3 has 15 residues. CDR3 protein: CASSESRASNEKLFF. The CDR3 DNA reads TGCGCCAGCAGTGAGAGCAGGGCTTCTAATGAAAAACTGTTTTTT.

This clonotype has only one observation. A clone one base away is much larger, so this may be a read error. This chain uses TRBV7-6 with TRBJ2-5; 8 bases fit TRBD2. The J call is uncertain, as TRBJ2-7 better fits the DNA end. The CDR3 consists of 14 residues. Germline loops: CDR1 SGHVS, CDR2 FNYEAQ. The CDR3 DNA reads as TGTGCCAGCAGCTTTGATAGCGGGAATGGCGAGCAGTACTTC. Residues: CASSFDSGNGEQYF.

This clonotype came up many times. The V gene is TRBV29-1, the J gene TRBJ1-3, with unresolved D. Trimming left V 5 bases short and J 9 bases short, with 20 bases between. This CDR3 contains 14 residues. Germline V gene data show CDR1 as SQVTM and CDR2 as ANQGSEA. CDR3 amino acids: CSVFHPGAGGTIYF. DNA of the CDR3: TGCAGCGTTTTTCATCCGGGAGCGGGTGGCACCATATATTTT.

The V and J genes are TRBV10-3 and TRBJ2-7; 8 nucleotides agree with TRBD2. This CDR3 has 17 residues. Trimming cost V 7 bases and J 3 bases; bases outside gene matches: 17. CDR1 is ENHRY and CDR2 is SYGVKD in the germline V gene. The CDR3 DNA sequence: TGTGCCATCATGATAGACTACAGCGGGAGCCGTAACTACGAGCAGTACTTC. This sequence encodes CAIMIDYSGSRNYEQYF.

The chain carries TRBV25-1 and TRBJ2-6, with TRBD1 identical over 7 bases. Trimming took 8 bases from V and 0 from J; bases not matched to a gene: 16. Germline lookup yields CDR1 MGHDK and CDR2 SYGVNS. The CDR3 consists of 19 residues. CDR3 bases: TGTGCCAGCGTTGAAGGGGACAGCCGCGACCTCTCTGGGGCCAACGTCCTGACTTTC. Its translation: CASVEGDSRDLSGANVLTF.

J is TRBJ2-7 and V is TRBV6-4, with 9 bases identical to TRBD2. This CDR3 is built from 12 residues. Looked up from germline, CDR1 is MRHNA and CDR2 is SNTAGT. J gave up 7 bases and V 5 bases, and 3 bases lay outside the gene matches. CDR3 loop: CASSSGRSEQYF. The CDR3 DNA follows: TGTGCCAGCAGTAGCGGGAGGTCTGAGCAGTACTTC.

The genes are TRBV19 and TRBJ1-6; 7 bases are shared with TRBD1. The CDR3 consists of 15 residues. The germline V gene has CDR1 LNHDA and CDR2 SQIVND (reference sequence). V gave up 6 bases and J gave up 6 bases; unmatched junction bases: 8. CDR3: CASRPGQPSNSPLHF. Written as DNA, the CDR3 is TGTGCCAGTAGGCCGGGACAGCCTTCTAATTCACCCCTCCACTTT.

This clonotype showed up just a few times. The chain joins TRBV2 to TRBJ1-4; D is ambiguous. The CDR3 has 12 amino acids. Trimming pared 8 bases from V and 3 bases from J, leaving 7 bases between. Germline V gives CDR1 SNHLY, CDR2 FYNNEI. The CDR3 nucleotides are TGTGCCAGCGCGCCCCCTAATGAAAAACTGTTTTTT. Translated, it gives CASAPPNEKLFF. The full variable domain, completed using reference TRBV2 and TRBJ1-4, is EPEVTQTPSHQVTQMGQEVILRCVPISNHLYFYWYRQILGQKVEFLVSFYNNEISEKSEIFDDQFSVERPDGSNFTLKIRSTKLEDSAMYFCASAPPNEKLFFGSGTQLSVL.

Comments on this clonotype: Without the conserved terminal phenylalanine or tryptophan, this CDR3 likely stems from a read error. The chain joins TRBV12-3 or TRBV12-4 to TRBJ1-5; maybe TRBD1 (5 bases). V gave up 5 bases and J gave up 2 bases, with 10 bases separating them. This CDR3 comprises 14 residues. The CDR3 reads CASSEQGGNQPQHL. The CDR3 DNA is TGTGCCAGCAGTGAGCAGGGCGGCAATCAGCCCCAGCATCTT.

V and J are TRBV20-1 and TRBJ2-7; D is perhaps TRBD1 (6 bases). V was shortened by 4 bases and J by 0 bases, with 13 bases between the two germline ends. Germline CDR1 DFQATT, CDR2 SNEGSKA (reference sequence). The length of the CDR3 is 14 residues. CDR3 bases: TGCAGTGCTACCCCGGGACACCTCTCCTACGAGCAGTACTTC. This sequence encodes CSATPGHLSYEQYF.

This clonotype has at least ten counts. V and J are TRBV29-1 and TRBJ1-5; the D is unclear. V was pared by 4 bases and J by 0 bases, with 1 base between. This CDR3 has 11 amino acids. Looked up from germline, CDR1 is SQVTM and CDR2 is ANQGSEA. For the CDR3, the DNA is TGCAGCGTTGCTAGCAATCAGCCCCAGCATTTT. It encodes CSVASNQPQHF.

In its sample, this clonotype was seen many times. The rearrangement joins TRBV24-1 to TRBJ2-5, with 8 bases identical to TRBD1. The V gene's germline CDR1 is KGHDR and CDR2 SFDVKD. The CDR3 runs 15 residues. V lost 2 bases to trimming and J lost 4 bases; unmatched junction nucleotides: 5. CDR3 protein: CATSDWTGIGETQYF. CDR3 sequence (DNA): TGTGCCACCAGTGATTGGACAGGGATAGGAGAGACCCAGTACTTC.